The text below deals with one TCR beta chain. The CDR3 is made up of 14 amino acids. Germline V gives CDR1 MNHEY, CDR2 SMNVEV (reference sequence). V lost 4 bases and J 4 bases, leaving 13 bases between the germline ends. This sample was included in a study of technical replicates of blood from a few donors. TCRdb keeps only in-frame clones here, not all; method: immunoSEQ multiplex PCR. Of some 14,000 clones in the sample, around four fifths were seen once. The sequencing input was PBMCs. The sequence derives from a human donor in good health. The chain recombines TRBV27 with TRBJ2-5; tentatively, D is TRBD2 (6 bases). The CDR3 sequence is CASSSWQGGETQYF. Written as DNA, the CDR3 is TGTGCCAGCAGTTCGTGGCAGGGAGGAGAGACCCAGTACTTC.